These 5 T cell receptor beta chains came from one sample sequenced in a study of regulatory T cells in long-lasting Graves disease. Combining iRepertoire HTBI primers with Arm-PCR of CDR3 regions, the authors built TCR beta libraries. TCRdb re-derived calls from the multiplex PCR reads in MiXCR, one entry per CDR3 protein. The data show a few hundred thousand distinct CDR3 sequences, about a sixth seen once. The time point was: newly diagnosed GD, antithyroid drugs for less than 3 months. Construction of the TCR library relied on RNA isolated from PBMCs. Another study also made use of these data, one on T cells in Graves' hyperthyroidism and ophthalmopathy.

The sample here was peripheral blood mononuclear cells (PBMCs), taken at new diagnosis, from a patient treated with antithyroid drugs. The origin of the receptors is a middle-aged man with Graves disease.

The chain carries TRBV4-1 and TRBJ2-7; tentatively, D is TRBD1 or TRBD2 (5 bases each). Germline CDR1 reads MGHRA; CDR2 reads YSYEKL. The CDR3 is made up of 15 amino acids. Trimming stripped 0 bases from V and 3 bases from J, with 12 bases between. This chain's CDR3 is CASSQEILGVYEQYF. Written as DNA, the CDR3 is TGCGCCAGCAGCCAAGAAATACTAGGGGTCTACGAGCAGTACTTC.

This clonotype was seen a few times. The chain combines TRBV5-1 with TRBJ2-5; weak D call: TRBD1 (5 bases). This CDR3 has 16 residues. Germline loops: CDR1 SGHRS, CDR2 YFSETQ. Trimming left V 0 bases short and J 5 bases short, with 17 bases between. The CDR3 loop is CASSLAVGPQMETQYF. DNA for the CDR3: TGCGCCAGCAGCTTGGCCGTGGGGCCGCAAATGGAGACCCAGTACTTC.

There are many counts of this clonotype. This chain links TRBV28 with TRBJ2-3; D may be TRBD2 (5 bases). The V end lost 5 bases, the J end lost 7 bases, and 10 bases lay between the germline ends. The CDR3 is 12 residues long. Germline CDR1 is MDHEN and CDR2 is SYDVKM. The CDR3 region has the DNA TGTGCCAGCAGTACAACCGGGAATACGCAGTATTTT. It specifies CASSTTGNTQYF.

This clonotype came up a few times. The genes are TRBV19 and TRBJ2-5; D not resolved. This CDR3 is 13 amino acids long. The ends were cut back, 4 bases at V and 2 bases at J, with 8 bases in the middle. Germline CDR1 LNHDA, CDR2 SQIVND (reference sequence). This chain's CDR3 is CASSKQQQETQYF. The CDR3 nucleotides read TGTGCCAGTAGTAAACAGCAGCAAGAGACCCAGTACTTC.

This clonotype was detected ten times or more. The genes are TRBV9 and TRBJ1-6, with TRBD1 matching over 7 bases. Germline V CDR1 and CDR2: SGDLS, YYNGEE. This CDR3 has 15 residues. Germline trimming cut 3 bases from V and 7 bases from J; bases unmatched to any gene: 7. The CDR3 reads CASSERRQGNSPLHF. The DNA of the CDR3 is TGTGCCAGCAGCGAGCGGAGACAGGGAAATTCACCCCTCCACTTT.